This T cell receptor (beta chain) was retrieved from a study of blood T cell repertoires in COVID-19. Overall study: The United States, Italy and Spain were the sources of the acute and convalescent COVID-19 samples. PBMCs, B-cell-depleted T cells, or T cells provided the cDNA or gDNA that made up the material.

Per the original data handling: Amplification of reference gene primers was used by the study to estimate nucleated cell counts. Produced via immunoSEQ multiplex PCR; TCRdb's table is partial and in-frame only. That table supplies the V and J calls and clone size; D and trimming were determined from the DNA. The sample lists roughly 66,000 clones; approximately 82% were seen once. V was trimmed by 6 bases and J by 4 bases, leaving 10 bases between them. The CDR3 spans 13 residues. Germline CDR1 is SNHLY and CDR2 is FYNNEI. The sequence derives from a man in his fifties or sixties with acute or convalescent COVID-19. This chain uses TRBV2 with TRBJ1-3, with D perhaps matching TRBD1 (5 bases). The sample taken for sequencing was peripheral blood. The DNA for the CDR3 is TGTGCCAGCAGGGGGGGTCTCGGAAACACCATATATTTT. Protein product: CASRGGLGNTIYF.